The 23 T cell receptor beta chains given below trace back to one sample, sequenced in a study of PD-L1 blockade in urothelial cancer (dated by TCRdb to the late 2010s). The meaning of the sample's time point label: peripheral blood 6 weeks after treatment start. Libraries came from the immunoSEQ multiplex PCR assay. TCRdb's version of the immuneACCESS table is confined to in-frame rearrangements and falls short of the full clone set. An unresolved V gene accounts for under half of the shortfall where checked; the remainder is of unknown origin. The sample data list about 91,000 clones, and over 65% of these were observed just once. The leading ten clones occupy under 10% of the sample. Sequencing was performed on PBMCs, taken around atezolizumab (anti-PD-L1) treatment. All receptors come from a man between 65 and 80 years old with urothelial cancer.

This clone was picked up one time. The chain uses TRBV18 and TRBJ1-2; D remains ambiguous. Germline V gene data show CDR1 as KGHSH and CDR2 as LQKENI. Trimming stripped 3 bases from V and 4 bases from J, with 12 bases between. This CDR3 is built from 14 residues. The CDR3 is CASSPSAGGYGYTF. Here the CDR3 DNA reads TGTGCCAGCTCACCGTCAGCAGGAGGCTATGGCTACACCTTC.

The chain employs TRBV7-6 and TRBJ1-1, with 11 nucleotides matching TRBD1. The CDR3 runs 19 residues. Trimming took 1 base from V and 0 from J; bases not matched to a gene: 10. Germline CDR1 is SGHVS and CDR2 is FNYEAQ. As DNA, the CDR3 is TGTGCCAGCAGCTTAGAGCATTGGACAGGGGGCGAAGTGAACACTGAAGCTTTCTTT. Residues: CASSLEHWTGGEVNTEAFF.

The V call is TRBV7-2, the J call TRBJ2-2; the D gene is possibly TRBD2 (6 bases). The length of the CDR3 is 14 residues. V lost 3 bases, J lost 6 bases, and 11 bases lay in between. CDR1 and CDR2 from the germline V gene are SGHTA and FQGNSA. The CDR3 bases are TGTGCCAGCAGCTTCGGCCGGGGGTCCGGGGAGCTGTTTTTT. This gives the protein CASSFGRGSGELFF.

This clone is medium-sized (0.01 to 0.1%) within its sample. The V call is TRBV7-9, the J call TRBJ1-1; a possible D gene is TRBD1 (6 bases). Deletions cut 5 bases from V and 1 base from J, with 14 bases between. The germline CDR1 and CDR2 sequences are SEHNR and FQNEAQ (reference sequence). CDR3 length: 15 amino acids. This chain's CDR3 is CASSHADRPNTEAFF. The CDR3 coding sequence is TGTGCCAGCAGCCACGCCGACAGGCCGAACACTGAAGCTTTCTTT.

V and J are TRBV5-1 and TRBJ2-2; 7 bases match TRBD1. Germline V gene lookup returns CDR1 SGHRS and CDR2 YFSETQ. The junction had 4 bases not matched to a gene; V was cut back by 8 bases and J by 3 bases. The CDR3 is 13 amino acids. CDR3 nucleotides: TGCGCCAGTGGAACAGGGGACACCGGGGAGCTGTTTTTT. It yields the protein CASGTGDTGELFF.

The CDR3 region is CASSLSWLGETQYF. The CDR3 DNA is TGTGCCAGCAGCTTATCCTGGCTCGGGGAGACCCAGTACTTC. This chain uses TRBV11-2 with TRBJ2-5; D uncertain. The CDR3 sequence is 14 residues long. Germline V CDR1 and CDR2: SGHAT, FQNNGV. With 2 bases removed from V and 5 bases from J, the gap between germline ends came to 12 bases. Filled out from reference TRBV11-2 and TRBJ2-5, the complete variable domain reads EAGVAQSPRYKIIEKRQSVAFWCNPISGHATLYWYQQILGQGPKLLIQFQNNGVVDDSQLPKDRFSAERLKGVDSTLKIQPAKLEDSAVYLCASSLSWLGETQYFGPGTRLLVL.

The V gene is TRBV19, the J gene TRBJ1-2; no definite D call. There are 13 residues in the CDR3. V was shortened by 1 base and J by 6 bases, with 9 bases between the two germline ends. CDR1 and CDR2 (germline): LNHDA, SQIVND (reference sequence). CDR3 loop: CASSIGEQDGYTF. The CDR3 region has the DNA TGTGCCAGTAGTATAGGTGAGCAAGATGGCTACACCTTC.

The chain recombines TRBV30 with TRBJ1-1; no clear D. Germline CDR1 reads GTSNPN; CDR2 reads SVGIG (reference sequence). CDR3 length: 13 residues. The V end was cut by 0 bases, the J end by 1 base, with 6 bases between. The CDR3: CAWSVGRNTEAFF. CDR3 nucleotides: TGTGCCTGGAGTGTTGGCAGGAACACTGAAGCTTTCTTT.

This chain joins TRBV6-1 and TRBJ2-7; TRBD1 aligns across 9 bases. With V trimmed by 1 base and J by 6 bases, 1 base remained unmatched. This CDR3 is 13 amino acids long. Per germline, CDR1 MNHNS and CDR2 SASEGT. CDR3 protein: CASSEVDRGEQYF. The CDR3 DNA sequence: TGTGCCAGCAGTGAAGTGGACAGGGGCGAGCAGTACTTC.

The chain joins TRBV5-4 to TRBJ2-5, with TRBD1 matching 9 bases. V was pared by 4 bases and J by 4 bases, with 5 bases of the junction left unmatched. Germline CDR1 and CDR2: SGHNT and YYREEE (reference sequence). The CDR3 covers 14 residues. In nucleotides, the CDR3 is TGTGCCAGCAGCACCCCGACAGGGGGAGAGACCCAGTACTTC. Protein: CASSTPTGGETQYF.

The gene calls are TRBV6-1 and TRBJ2-7; a possible D gene is TRBD1 (6 bases). The length of the CDR3 is 13 residues. Germline CDR1 reads MNHNS; CDR2 reads SASEGT. V was trimmed by 6 bases and J by 2 bases, leaving 11 bases between them. CDR3 protein: CASRGTHPYEQYF. CDR3 DNA: TGTGCCAGCAGAGGGACACACCCCTACGAGCAGTACTTC.

This clone has only one observation. CDR3 DNA: TGTGCCAGCAGTCTTAACGCGGGGGTTAACACCGGGGAGCTGTTTTTT. Amino acids: CASSLNAGVNTGELFF. This chain uses TRBV7-3 with TRBJ2-2; TRBD2 matches 7 bases. CDR3 length equals 16 residues. J was trimmed by 2 bases and V by 6 bases; bases with no gene match: 9. Germline V CDR1 and CDR2: SGHTA, FQGTGA.

The CDR3 nucleotides read TGTGCTAGTGCTAGCGGGAGCTACGAGCAGTACTTC. Translation: CASASGSYEQYF. J is TRBJ2-7 and V is TRBV12-5, with 10 positions matching TRBD2. Germline lookup yields CDR1 LGHNT and CDR2 FRNRAP. With 7 bases clipped from V and 3 bases from J, the junction kept 0 bases outside the gene matches. The CDR3 loop spans 12 amino acids. Variable domain in full (rest from reference TRBV12-5 and TRBJ2-7): DARVTQTPRHKVTEMGQEVTMRCQPILGHNTVFWYRQTMMQGLELLAYFRNRAPLDDSGMPKDRFSAEMPDATLATLKIQPSEPRDSAVYFCASASGSYEQYFGPGTRLTVT.

V gene TRBV5-6 combines with J gene TRBJ1-1; 9 bases are a match to TRBD1. The CDR3 spans 14 residues. Germline lookup yields CDR1 SGHDT and CDR2 YYEEEE. With 3 bases clipped from V and 0 bases from J, the junction kept 0 bases outside the gene matches. The CDR3 sequence: CASSWDRVNTEAFF. The CDR3 DNA reads as TGTGCCAGCAGCTGGGACAGGGTGAACACTGAAGCTTTCTTT.

The rearrangement links TRBV18 to TRBJ2-1, with 10 bases that match TRBD2. The V and J ends lost 1 base and 10 bases, in that order; junction bases with no gene match: 10. The length of the CDR3 is 16 residues. Germline values: CDR1 KGHSH, CDR2 LQKENI. The CDR3 is CASSPQGSASGREQFF. The CDR3 region has the DNA TGTGCCAGCTCACCACAAGGTTCGGCTAGCGGGAGAGAGCAGTTCTTC.

The chain carries TRBV5-6 and TRBJ1-2; maybe TRBD1 (6 bases). This CDR3 has 14 amino acids. CDR1 and CDR2 (germline): SGHDT, YYEEEE. V was shortened by 4 bases and J by 0 bases, with 10 bases between the two germline ends. The CDR3 nucleotides are TGTGCCAGCAGCCCCGACAGGACTAACTATGGCTACACCTTC. Its protein product is CASSPDRTNYGYTF. Combining the CDR3 with reference TRBV5-6 and TRBJ1-2 gives the whole variable domain DAGVTQSPTHLIKTRGQQVTLRCSPKSGHDTVSWYQQALGQGPQFIFQYYEEEERQRGNFPDRFSGHQFPNYSSELNVNALLLGDSALYLCASSPDRTNYGYTFGSGTRLTVV.

The table lists this clone with a count of one. V usage is TRBV6-1 and J usage is TRBJ1-1; no clear D gene. V was shortened by 4 bases and J by 1 base, with 7 bases between the two germline ends. The CDR3 is 13 residues long. Germline loops: CDR1 MNHNS, CDR2 SASEGT. The CDR3 spells CASSGQPNTEAFF. CDR3 DNA: TGTGCCAGCAGTGGACAACCGAACACTGAAGCTTTCTTT.

The rearrangement links TRBV20-1 to TRBJ1-2; no clear D. The ends were cut back, 5 bases at V and 1 base at J, with 5 bases in the middle. The CDR3 totals 11 residues. Germline CDR1 reads DFQATT; CDR2 reads SNEGSKA (reference sequence). CDR3 protein: CSAPGNYGYTF. CDR3 bases: TGCAGTGCTCCGGGTAACTATGGCTACACCTTC.

The rearrangement links TRBV29-1 to TRBJ1-2, with D tentatively TRBD1 (6 bases). This CDR3 has 14 amino acids. Germline CDR1 reads SQVTM; CDR2 reads ANQGSEA. V lost 3 bases to trimming and J lost 4 bases, with 15 bases between them. CDR3 sequence: CSVDRDMSRYGYTF. In nucleotides, the CDR3 is TGCAGCGTTGACCGGGACATGTCCCGCTATGGCTACACCTTC.

The genes are TRBV27 and TRBJ2-2; 9 bases fit TRBD2. Germline CDR1 and CDR2: MNHEY and SMNVEV (reference sequence). V dropped 4 bases and J dropped 1; count of bases not matched to a gene: 4. The CDR3 spans 16 residues. CDR3 sequence (DNA): TGTGCCAGCAGTTACTTAGCGGGGGAGAACACCGGGGAGCTGTTTTTT. Its protein is CASSYLAGENTGELFF.

The rearrangement links TRBV11-2 to TRBJ1-5, with 8 bases fitting TRBD1. Germline-derived CDR1 and CDR2 are SGHAT and FQNNGV. The CDR3 is made up of 12 amino acids. Trimming removed 5 bases from V and 7 bases from J; junction bases left unmatched: 1. The CDR3 DNA reads as TGTGCCAGCAGCAACAGGGGGCAGCCCCAGCATTTT. It specifies CASSNRGQPQHF. Drawing the rest from reference TRBV11-2 and TRBJ1-5, the complete variable domain is EAGVAQSPRYKIIEKRQSVAFWCNPISGHATLYWYQQILGQGPKLLIQFQNNGVVDDSQLPKDRFSAERLKGVDSTLKIQPAKLEDSAVYLCASSNRGQPQHFGDGTRLSIL.

The chain employs TRBV15 and TRBJ2-2; D call uncertain. CDR1 LNHNV and CDR2 YYDKDF come from the germline V gene (reference sequence). The CDR3 has 14 residues. Trimming took off 5 bases at V and 1 base at J, with 8 bases between the two ends. CDR3 amino acids: CATSGHMNTGELFF. CDR3 bases: TGTGCCACCAGCGGTCACATGAACACCGGGGAGCTGTTTTTT.

The chain uses TRBV25-1 and TRBJ1-4; D may be TRBD1 (6 bases). This CDR3 is 16 amino acids long. From germline, CDR1 is MGHDK and CDR2 SYGVNS. Between the trimmed V and J ends, which lost 4 bases and 0 bases, there was a span of 12 bases. The CDR3 sequence is CASSGNHRATNEKLFF. Written as DNA, the CDR3 is TGTGCCAGCAGTGGCAACCACAGGGCAACTAATGAAAAACTGTTTTTT.